This TCR beta chain was documented in a study of blood T cell repertoires in COVID-19 (TCRdb year 2020). General notes on the study: Samples from collaborators originated in the United States, Italy and Spain and spanned both the acute and convalescent phases of COVID-19. The material from the prospective study consisted of cDNA or gDNA derived from T cells, B-cell-depleted T cells, or PBMCs. The dataset comprised deeply sampled blood TCRbeta repertoires from subjects exposed to, actively infected with, or recovered from COVID-19. The repertoires were released in a freely available public database meant as a resource for research on the immune response to SARS-CoV-2. The samples were drawn from two sources: the first 160 participants of the ongoing ImmuneRACE study, and approximately 1,300 subjects contributed by 6 global collaborators. Nearly every sample came with metadata listing a de-identified subject ID, COVID-19 status, age in years and sex. Where available, HLA class I and class II types were taken from metadata supplied by the sample provider and were not determined by assay-based typing.

The research as a whole found: The quantity of clinical and demographic metadata differed by source and by participant and was supplied without curation.

The CDR3 contains 15 residues, cysteine and phenylalanine counted. The only DNA kept is the CDR3, 45 bases in frame from the first base. CDR1 and CDR2 (MGHDK, SYGVNS) derive from the germline V gene. Unmatched junction bases come to 8, with V trimmed by 7 bases and J by 1 base. The immunoSEQ Assay, a bias-controlled multiplex PCR, was used to amplify TCRbeta CDR3 regions from genomic DNA. From the authors' description of their analysis: Nucleated cell counts per sample were estimated from amplification of reference gene primers within the assay. Sequence reads were collapsed and filtered to measure the absolute abundance of every unique TCRbeta CDR3 rearrangement. For each sample, productive Simpson clonality was calculated by taking the square root of Simpson's diversity index across productive rearrangements. TCRdb stores this immuneACCESS table with in-frame sequences only. Part of the clones is absent; in the studies checked, under half of the shortfall reflects unresolved V genes, and no reason is known for the rest. The D gene and trimming were derived from the DNA, and the V and J assignments and clone size from that table. The sample yields roughly 100,000 clones; approximately 82% were counted once. The top ten constitute less than 11% of the sample.

The collaborating institutions used their own protocols to collect whole blood in K2EDTA tubes. Collaborator samples were shipped for TCRbeta analysis as frozen whole blood, isolated PBMCs, or DNA extracted from either sample type. To note about this clone: Its antigen is unknown. No per-base quality is available; no much larger clone lies one base away.

Sequences were obtained from peripheral blood. This chain is built from TRBV25-1 and TRBJ2-3; 7 bases in the middle match TRBD2. The receptor was derived from a man between 65 and 80 years old with acute or convalescent COVID-19. The DNA reads as follows: TGTGCCAGCAACTCCGGAGGACTAGGCACAGATACGCAGTATTTT. This codes for CASNSGGLGTDTQYF.